This T cell receptor (beta chain) was documented in a study of blood T cell repertoires in COVID-19. With regard to this clone: This sample includes further DNA sequences coding for the same CDR3.

Germline CDR1 SGDLS, CDR2 YYNGEE. Losses at the gene ends were 1 base for V and 4 bases for J; bases not matched to a gene: 2. The length of the CDR3 is 15 residues. Here immunoSEQ multiplex PCR was the method, and the copy in TCRdb shows in-frame clones only, minus some. The sample comprises over 350,000 clones, approximately 89% of which are singletons, and about 0.78% rests with the top ten. This sequence was found in a woman aged 40-49 years who had been exposed to COVID-19. The rearrangement uses TRBV9 and TRBJ2-1, with 10 bases lining up with TRBD2. The sequenced sample consisted of PBMCs or T cells enriched from blood (not recorded which). The chain's CDR3 is CASSVSSGGYNEQFF. The CDR3, as DNA: TGTGCCAGCAGCGTATCTAGCGGGGGATACAATGAGCAGTTCTTC.